The 29 T cell receptor beta chains presented below share a single source sample, sequenced in a study of T-cell reconstitution after alpha-beta-depleted transplantation in children. During its preparation, the TCRbeta library received unique molecular identifiers. TCRdb passed the PCR reads through MiXCR, listing each CDR3 protein once. This sample has some 830,000 distinct CDR3 sequences, with 16% found just once. The specimen comprised PBMCs, mostly from graft donor cells, sampled 360 days after TCRalphabeta/CD19-depleted stem cell transplant. The source is a male patient younger than 18 who had a stem cell transplant for acute lymphoblastic leukemia, so the T cells may come from the graft donor.

This clonotype came up many times. The V call is TRBV7-3, the J call TRBJ2-2; the D is unclear. The CDR3 loop spans 14 amino acids. Germline CDR1 is SGHTA and CDR2 is FQGTGA. Trimming removed 5 bases from V and 3 bases from J, with 10 bases in between. This CDR3 reads CASSPGPYTGELFF. In DNA form, the CDR3 reads TGTGCCAGCAGCCCAGGACCATACACCGGGGAGCTGTTTTTT. The full variable domain, with the rest looked up from reference TRBV7-3 and TRBJ2-2, is GAGVSQTPSNKVTEKGKYVELRCDPISGHTALYWYRQSLGQGPEFLIYFQGTGAADDSGLPNDRFFAVRPEGSVSTLKIQRTERGDSAVYLCASSPGPYTGELFFGEGSRLTVL.

This clonotype has more than one count but fewer than ten. V gene TRBV4-2 combines with J gene TRBJ1-2; the match to TRBD1 covers 7 bases. CDR3 length: 13 residues. Trimming at V came to 7 bases and at J to 3 bases, leaving 5 bases not matched to a gene. The germline gives CDR1 LGHNA, CDR2 YNFKEQ. The CDR3 DNA is TGTGCCAGCAAGGCAACAGGGGACTATGGCTACACCTTC. It specifies CASKATGDYGYTF.

V gene TRBV7-6 combines with J gene TRBJ2-3, with D hard to call. Trimming cost V 3 bases and J 0 bases, with 7 bases left between them. The germline gives CDR1 SGHVS, CDR2 FNYEAQ. The CDR3 has 14 amino acids. CDR3 region: CASSFWASTDTQYF. The CDR3, as DNA: TGTGCCAGCAGCTTCTGGGCTAGCACAGATACGCAGTATTTT.

This clonotype was observed a few times. The J gene is TRBJ2-1, the V gene TRBV15; a weak D match, TRBD2 (6 bases). V gave up 3 bases and J gave up 7 bases, with 13 bases separating them. The CDR3 length is 14 residues. Germline CDR1 reads LNHNV; CDR2 reads YYDKDF (reference sequence). This chain's CDR3 is CATSRPLEGNEQFF. CDR3 nucleotides: TGTGCCACCAGCAGGCCCCTGGAGGGGAATGAGCAGTTCTTC.

This clonotype was seen more than once but under ten times. The gene calls are TRBV20-1 and TRBJ2-2; 7 bases line up with TRBD2. The CDR3 covers 15 residues. V lost 6 bases and J lost 5; bases outside the gene matches: 12. The germline gives CDR1 DFQATT, CDR2 SNEGSKA (reference sequence). The DNA for the CDR3 is TGCAGTGCCGCCCTCGCGGGAGATCGTACCGGGGAGCTGTTTTTT. This sequence encodes CSAALAGDRTGELFF.

There are a few counts of this clonotype. The chain has TRBV7-3 and TRBJ2-1; no clear D. In germline, CDR1 is SGHTA, CDR2 FQGTGA. CDR3 length equals 14 residues. V was pared by 5 bases and J by 8 bases, with 16 bases between. CDR3 in amino acids: CASSPRNRRDEQFF. The DNA for the CDR3 is TGTGCCAGCAGCCCCAGGAATCGACGCGATGAGCAGTTCTTC.

This clonotype was picked up a small number of times. V gene TRBV29-1 combines with J gene TRBJ1-3; possibly TRBD1 for D (5 bases). Trimming took off 6 bases at V and 5 bases at J, with 17 bases between the two ends. Germline CDR1 SQVTM, CDR2 ANQGSEA. This CDR3 is 14 amino acids long. CDR3 in amino acids: CSVEYGTGRNTIYF. The CDR3 bases are TGCAGCGTGGAATACGGGACTGGGAGAAACACCATATATTTT.

This clonotype was observed a few times. The chain employs TRBV20-1 and TRBJ2-3; D is ambiguous. V was shortened by 7 bases and J by 2 bases, with 16 bases between the two germline ends. Germline V gene lookup returns CDR1 DFQATT and CDR2 SNEGSKA (reference sequence). This CDR3 contains 14 residues. The CDR3: CSEVDRRFTDTQYF. In nucleotides, the CDR3 is TGCAGTGAAGTGGACCGCCGCTTCACAGATACGCAGTATTTT.

This clonotype was observed a few times. The chain employs TRBV7-9 and TRBJ2-5, with D perhaps TRBD1 or TRBD2 (7 bases each). The germline V gene encodes CDR1 SEHNR and CDR2 FQNEAQ (reference sequence). The CDR3 length is 16 residues. V was cut by 4 bases and J by 2 bases, with 17 bases left in between. The CDR3 DNA sequence: TGTGCCAGCAGCTGGACTAGGGGGCCGAATCAAGAGACCCAGTACTTC. Translation gives CASSWTRGPNQETQYF.

This clonotype turned up a few times. The chain links TRBV4-1 to TRBJ2-7, with 7 bases matching TRBD1. J was trimmed by 3 bases and V by 2 bases; bases with no gene match: 7. The V gene's germline CDR1 is MGHRA and CDR2 YSYEKL. The CDR3 covers 15 residues. This chain's CDR3 is CASSQQGQLLYEQYF. CDR3 nucleotide sequence: TGCGCCAGCAGCCAACAGGGACAGCTTCTCTACGAGCAGTACTTC.

This clonotype was seen a handful of times. This chain joins TRBV5-1 and TRBJ2-3; 9 bases agree with TRBD2. The CDR3 sequence is 17 residues long. Looked up from germline, CDR1 is SGHRS and CDR2 is YFSETQ. V lost 0 bases, J lost 3 bases, and 8 bases stayed unmatched. In nucleotides, the CDR3 is TGCGCCAGCAGCTTGGACCCGGCTAGCGGGATAACAGATACGCAGTATTTT. Encoded protein: CASSLDPASGITDTQYF.

This clonotype was seen many times. This chain joins TRBV20-1 and TRBJ2-1; D is unclear. There are 17 residues in the CDR3. Trimming removed 0 bases from V and 0 bases from J, with 15 bases in between. Per germline, CDR1 DFQATT and CDR2 SNEGSKA (reference sequence). This chain's CDR3 is CSARDFGPRSSYNEQFF. The CDR3 bases are TGCAGTGCTAGAGATTTCGGGCCCCGGAGCTCCTACAATGAGCAGTTCTTC.

There are many counts of this clonotype. The V gene is TRBV3-1, the J gene TRBJ2-7; 7 bases are a match to TRBD2. The CDR3 is 17 amino acids. V shed 0 bases, J shed 2 bases, and the junction held 10 bases outside the gene matches. The V gene's germline CDR1 is LGHDT and CDR2 YNNKEL (reference sequence). DNA for the CDR3: TGTGCCAGCAGCCAAGAACAACTAGCGCCACCAACCTACGAGCAGTACTTC. This translates into CASSQEQLAPPTYEQYF.

The chain is built from TRBV5-4 and TRBJ2-3; D might be TRBD2 (5 bases). The CDR3 is 15 amino acids. Germline V gene lookup returns CDR1 SGHNT and CDR2 YYREEE (reference sequence). Trimming shortened V by 7 bases and J by 2 bases, and 17 bases separated the two germline ends. This chain's CDR3 is CASRDGAGFTDTQYF. DNA of the CDR3: TGTGCCAGCCGAGATGGTGCGGGTTTCACAGATACGCAGTATTTT.

This chain joins TRBV4-1 and TRBJ2-3; 13 nucleotides match TRBD2. Losses at the gene ends were 6 bases for V and 5 bases for J; bases not matched to a gene: 5. The germline V gene encodes CDR1 MGHRA and CDR2 YSYEKL. This CDR3 has 15 residues. The DNA for the CDR3 is TGCGCCAGCAGGGGACTAGCGGGAATTCAAGATACGCAGTATTTT. Amino acids: CASRGLAGIQDTQYF.

This chain links TRBV27 with TRBJ2-7; 7 bases fit TRBD2. CDR3 length: 17 amino acids. After removal of 6 bases from V and 0 bases from J, the junction contained 14 bases not matched to a gene. Germline V gene data show CDR1 as MNHEY and CDR2 as SMNVEV (reference sequence). The CDR3 coding sequence is TGTGCCAGCAGACCATGGGCTGGGGGGGATAGCTCCTACGAGCAGTACTTC. Translation: CASRPWAGGDSSYEQYF.

This rearrangement joins TRBV7-2 to TRBJ2-2; D ambiguous. Germline loops: CDR1 SGHTA, CDR2 FQGNSA. Trimming took 5 bases from V and 4 from J, leaving 14 bases between them. This CDR3 contains 15 residues. DNA of the CDR3: TGTGCCAGCAGCCGTTCGTCTCCGATCACCGGGGAGCTGTTTTTT. Amino acid sequence: CASSRSSPITGELFF.

Only a few counts were recorded for this clonotype. The V and J genes are TRBV12-3 or TRBV12-4 and TRBJ2-3; D gene uncertain. This CDR3 has 14 residues. Trimming cost V 4 bases and J 0 bases, with 8 bases left between them. Written as DNA, the CDR3 is TGTGCCAGCAGTTGGGCCGTTAGCACAGATACGCAGTATTTT. Protein sequence: CASSWAVSTDTQYF.

This clonotype was recorded many times. The V and J genes are TRBV13 and TRBJ2-3; D is undetermined. Trimming cost V 5 bases and J 0 bases, with 9 bases left between them. CDR3 length equals 14 residues. In germline, CDR1 is PRHDT, CDR2 FYEKMQ (reference sequence). CDR3 in amino acids: CASSPGHSTDTQYF. The CDR3 DNA reads as TGTGCCAGCAGCCCCGGCCATAGCACAGATACGCAGTATTTT.

This clonotype appeared a few times. The J gene is TRBJ2-1, the V gene TRBV12-3 or TRBV12-4; 8 nucleotides align to TRBD2. This CDR3 region has 16 residues. J was trimmed by 0 bases and V by 5 bases; bases with no gene match: 6. Written as DNA, the CDR3 is TGTGCCAGCAGTCGCGGACTAGCCCCCTCCTACAATGAGCAGTTCTTC. Its protein product is CASSRGLAPSYNEQFF.

This clonotype was detected a few times. This rearrangement joins TRBV20-1 to TRBJ2-3; 8 positions agree with TRBD1. Germline CDR1 DFQATT, CDR2 SNEGSKA (reference sequence). With 5 bases clipped from V and 2 bases from J, the junction kept 9 bases outside the gene matches. The CDR3 totals 15 residues. CDR3 bases: TGCAGTGCTCGCTCGGGACAGGTGCTCACAGATACGCAGTATTTT. Translated, it gives CSARSGQVLTDTQYF.

In its sample, this clonotype was seen many times. This chain joins TRBV12-3 or TRBV12-4 and TRBJ2-1; 10 bases map to TRBD1. The CDR3 is made up of 14 amino acids. V lost 5 bases to trimming and J lost 6 bases; unmatched junction nucleotides: 4. The CDR3 bases are TGTGCCAGCAGTCCCTGGACAGGGGGCAATGAGCAGTTCTTC. Protein product: CASSPWTGGNEQFF.

V gene TRBV7-6 combines with J gene TRBJ2-1, with D perhaps matching TRBD2 (5 bases). The CDR3 contains 12 residues. Germline V gives CDR1 SGHVS, CDR2 FNYEAQ. With 8 bases removed from V and 9 bases from J, the gap between germline ends came to 14 bases. The CDR3 is CASSRAVGEQFF. The CDR3 DNA follows: TGTGCCAGCTCTAGAGCGGTCGGTGAGCAGTTCTTC.

This clonotype occurred many times. The chain links TRBV5-1 to TRBJ2-6; 11 nucleotides line up with TRBD1. The CDR3 consists of 18 residues. J was trimmed by 2 bases and V by 2 bases; bases with no gene match: 6. Germline V gene data show CDR1 as SGHRS and CDR2 as YFSETQ. CDR3 DNA: TGCGCCAGCAGCTTACTAGGACAGGGGGCGGCTGGGGCCAACGTCCTGACTTTC. Translated: CASSLLGQGAAGANVLTF. Full variable domain (remainder filled in from reference TRBV5-1 and TRBJ2-6): KAGVTQTPRYLIKTRGQQVTLSCSPISGHRSVSWYQQTPGQGLQFLFEYFSETQRNKGNFPGRFSGRQFSNSRSEMNVSTLELGDSALYLCASSLLGQGAAGANVLTFGAGSRLTVL.

The rearrangement joins TRBV6-5 to TRBJ2-5; no definite D call. The CDR3 loop spans 10 amino acids. V was trimmed by 11 bases and J by 5 bases, leaving 9 bases between them. Looked up from germline, CDR1 is MNHEY and CDR2 is SVGAGI. The CDR3 DNA is TGTGCCGGCCCCCCGGAGACCCAGTACTTC. This translates into CAGPPETQYF.

The chain recombines TRBV4-1 with TRBJ2-7; either TRBD1 or TRBD2 may fit D (5 bases each). V lost 1 base and J 5 bases, leaving 12 bases between the germline ends. This CDR3 contains 14 residues. Germline CDR1 MGHRA, CDR2 YSYEKL. CDR3 sequence reads: CASSQVSRDHEQYF. The CDR3, as DNA: TGCGCCAGCAGCCAAGTCTCAAGGGACCACGAGCAGTACTTC.

The V and J genes are TRBV27 and TRBJ2-2; 8 nucleotides agree with TRBD2. CDR1 and CDR2 (germline): MNHEY, SMNVEV (reference sequence). V was pared by 8 bases and J by 3 bases, with 11 bases of the junction left unmatched. CDR3 size: 16 residues. The CDR3 loop reads CASDLEGAGDTGELFF. CDR3 DNA sequence: TGTGCCAGCGACTTGGAGGGAGCGGGAGACACCGGGGAGCTGTTTTTT.

This sequence joins TRBV5-1 and TRBJ2-1; 7 positions agree with TRBD2. The ends lost 4 bases at V and 0 bases at J; junction bases unmatched: 7. Germline-derived CDR1 and CDR2 are SGHRS and YFSETQ. The CDR3 consists of 16 residues. DNA of the CDR3: TGCGCCAGCAGCCCCGGGGACTATAGCTCCTACAATGAGCAGTTCTTC. It codes for CASSPGDYSSYNEQFF. The full variable domain, rest sourced from reference TRBV5-1 and TRBJ2-1, is KAGVTQTPRYLIKTRGQQVTLSCSPISGHRSVSWYQQTPGQGLQFLFEYFSETQRNKGNFPGRFSGRQFSNSRSEMNVSTLELGDSALYLCASSPGDYSSYNEQFFGPGTRLTVL.

This clonotype was detected many times. This chain connects TRBV20-1 to TRBJ2-7; D gene ambiguous. The V gene lost 5 bases and the J gene lost 3 bases, with 17 bases spanning the gap. This CDR3 contains 14 residues. CDR1 is DFQATT and CDR2 is SNEGSKA in the germline V gene (reference sequence). CDR3 sequence: CSAPTKYNDYEQYF. In DNA form, the CDR3 reads TGCAGTGCTCCAACTAAATACAACGACTACGAGCAGTACTTC.